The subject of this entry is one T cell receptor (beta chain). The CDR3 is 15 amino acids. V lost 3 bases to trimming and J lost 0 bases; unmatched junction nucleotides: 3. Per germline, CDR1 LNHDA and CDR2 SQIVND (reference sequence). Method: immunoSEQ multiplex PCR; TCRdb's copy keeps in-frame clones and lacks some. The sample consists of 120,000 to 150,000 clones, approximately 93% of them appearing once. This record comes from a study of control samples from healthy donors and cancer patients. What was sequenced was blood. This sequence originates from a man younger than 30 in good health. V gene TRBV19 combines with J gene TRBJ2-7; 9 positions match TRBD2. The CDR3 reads CASSMISGSSYEQYF. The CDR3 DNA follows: TGTGCCAGTAGTATGATTAGCGGGAGCTCCTACGAGCAGTACTTC. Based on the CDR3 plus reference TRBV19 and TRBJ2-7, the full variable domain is DGGITQSPKYLFRKEGQNVTLSCEQNLNHDAMYWYRQDPGQGLRLIYYSQIVNDFQKGDIAEGYSVSREKKESFPLTVTSAQKNPTAFYLCASSMISGSSYEQYFGPGTRLTVT.